This paragraph covers one T cell receptor beta chain sequence. The CDR3 sequence is 16 residues long. CDR1 SGHTA and CDR2 FQGNSA come from the germline V gene. Unmatched junction bases numbered 11, after V lost 5 bases and J lost 4 bases. The data were obtained in a study of a mutant IDH1 vaccine in newly diagnosed glioma. Across the whole study: Treatment recipients were roughly 62% male and approximately 40% female, and their mean age was roughly 40 years.

The time point here: baseline, week 1 (first vaccination visit). Specified treatment: pre-vaccination baseline after standard-of-care therapy. Produced via immunoSEQ multiplex PCR; TCRdb's table is partial and in-frame only. The sample holds some 95,000 clones, 80% seen once. Source: PBMCs, taken from a glioma patient treated with radiotherapy, temozolomide or both. V is TRBV7-2 and J is TRBJ1-3, with TRBD1 matching 7 bases. The receptor comes from a man between 35 and 55 years old with glioma. CDR3 coding DNA: TGTGCCAGCAGCCACGACAGGGCAGGATACGGAAACACCATATATTTT. Its protein is CASSHDRAGYGNTIYF.